A single T cell receptor (beta chain) is shown here with its context. The data derive from a study of blood T cell repertoires in COVID-19. Study at large: Both acute and convalescent COVID-19 samples were obtained from the United States, Italy and Spain. T cells, B-cell-depleted T cells, or PBMCs provided the cDNA or gDNA that served as material.

CDR1 is GTSNPN and CDR2 is SVGIG in the germline V gene (reference sequence). V was cut by 3 bases and J by 3 bases, with 9 bases left in between. This CDR3 comprises 13 residues. Methods used by the authors: Amplified reference gene primers provided the basis for estimating nucleated cell counts. Some clones are missing from TCRdb's copy, which holds only in-frame ones; the method was immunoSEQ multiplex PCR. The D gene and trimming were derived from the DNA, and the V and J assignments and clone size from that table. The table lists approximately 100,000 clones, roughly nine tenths of them singletons.

Sequenced material: peripheral blood. The rearrangement joins TRBV30 to TRBJ1-5, with D unresolved. The clonotype originates from a man aged 45-65 years with acute or convalescent COVID-19. CDR3 residues: CAWSPGLNQPQHF. In DNA form, the CDR3 reads TGTGCCTGGAGCCCAGGCCTCAATCAGCCCCAGCATTTT.